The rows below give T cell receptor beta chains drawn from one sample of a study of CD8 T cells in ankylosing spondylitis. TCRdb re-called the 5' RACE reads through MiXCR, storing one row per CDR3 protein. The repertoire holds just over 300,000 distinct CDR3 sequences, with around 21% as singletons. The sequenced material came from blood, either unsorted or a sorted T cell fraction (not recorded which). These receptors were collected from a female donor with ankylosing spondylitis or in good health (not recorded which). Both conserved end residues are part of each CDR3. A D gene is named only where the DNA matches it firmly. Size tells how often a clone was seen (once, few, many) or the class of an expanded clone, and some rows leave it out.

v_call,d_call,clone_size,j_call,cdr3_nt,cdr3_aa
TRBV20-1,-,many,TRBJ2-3,TGCAGCGGGGGAAAGACTAGCACAGATACGCAGTATTTT,CSGGKTSTDTQYF
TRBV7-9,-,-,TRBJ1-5,TGTGCCAGCAGCTCCACAGGGCTGGAACCCCAGCATTTT,CASSSTGLEPQHF
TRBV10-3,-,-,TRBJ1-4,TGTGCCATCAGCCTTACACAGGGAAGGGGTGAAAAACTGTTTTTT,CAISLTQGRGEKLFF
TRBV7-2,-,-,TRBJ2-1,TGTGCCAGCAGCCCTACCCCCTACAATGAGCAGTTCTTC,CASSPTPYNEQFF
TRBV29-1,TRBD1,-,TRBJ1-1,TGCAGCGTTGAAGTTGGACAGGGGGTCAGGCATACTGAAGCTTTCTTT,CSVEVGQGVRHTEAFF
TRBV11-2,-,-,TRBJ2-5,TGTGCCAGCAGCTTAGTTGGGATAGCGGAAGAGACCCAGTACTTC,CASSLVGIAEETQYF
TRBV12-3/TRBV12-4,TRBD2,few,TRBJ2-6,TGTGCCAGCTGCACCTCGGGGACTAACAACGTCCTGACTTTC,CASCTSGTNNVLTF
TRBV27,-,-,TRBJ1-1,TGTGCCAGCAGTTCCATCGATGGAGGTTACACTGAAGCTTTCTTT,CASSSIDGGYTEAFF
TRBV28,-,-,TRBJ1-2,TGTGCCAGCAGTTTAGCGCAGGGGTTCTTTGGCTACACCTTC,CASSLAQGFFGYTF
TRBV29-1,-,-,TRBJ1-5,TGCAGCGGGGGGGATACACTGCGAGGGCCCCAGCATTTT,CSGGDTLRGPQHF